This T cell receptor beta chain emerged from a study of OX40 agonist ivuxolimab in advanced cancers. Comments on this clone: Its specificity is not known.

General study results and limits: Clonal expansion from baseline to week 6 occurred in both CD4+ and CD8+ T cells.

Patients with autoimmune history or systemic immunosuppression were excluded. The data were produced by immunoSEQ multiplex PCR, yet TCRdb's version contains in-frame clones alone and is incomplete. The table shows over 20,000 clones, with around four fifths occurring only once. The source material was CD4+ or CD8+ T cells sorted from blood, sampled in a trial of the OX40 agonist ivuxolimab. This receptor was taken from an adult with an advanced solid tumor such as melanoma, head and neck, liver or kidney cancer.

The CDR3 loop reads CASSLFPFEGADQPQHF. The CDR3 DNA follows: TGTGCCAGCAGCTTGTTTCCCTTCGAGGGGGCGGATCAGCCCCAGCATTTT. The chain uses TRBV7-8 and TRBJ1-5, with 7 bases lining up with TRBD1. CDR1 is SGHVS and CDR2 is FQNEAQ in the germline V gene. CDR3 length: 17 amino acids. V dropped 3 bases and J dropped 5; count of bases not matched to a gene: 13.